These 14 T cell receptor beta chains came from one sample sequenced in a study of cytotoxic CD8 clonotypes in ibrutinib-treated CLL. Method: immunoSEQ multiplex PCR; TCRdb's copy keeps in-frame clones and lacks some. The sample includes approximately 280,000 clones, 70% to 80% of them seen just once. The sequenced sample was PBMCs, obtained at disease progression, from a patient treated with ibrutinib. The receptors derive from a human donor with chronic lymphocytic leukemia.

This chain uses TRBV5-1 with TRBJ2-2; no reliable D call. CDR3 length: 15 amino acids. The germline gives CDR1 SGHRS, CDR2 YFSETQ. Trimming shortened V by 2 bases and J by 2 bases, and 10 bases separated the two germline ends. CDR3 amino acids: CASSFAGPNTGELFF. The DNA for the CDR3 is TGCGCCAGCAGCTTCGCTGGGCCCAACACCGGGGAGCTGTTTTTT.

The chain recombines TRBV29-1 with TRBJ1-2; D is ambiguous. Germline loops: CDR1 SQVTM, CDR2 ANQGSEA. This CDR3 is 15 amino acids long. The V end lost 1 base, the J end lost 4 bases, and 16 bases lay between the germline ends. The CDR3 loop reads CSVEVSSRKSYGYTF. In DNA, the CDR3 is TGCAGCGTTGAAGTGTCGTCCAGAAAGAGCTATGGCTACACCTTC.

V usage is TRBV5-1 and J usage is TRBJ1-3; unclear D gene. CDR3 length equals 17 residues. Germline loops: CDR1 SGHRS, CDR2 YFSETQ. The V gene lost 2 bases and the J gene lost 4 bases, with 19 bases spanning the gap. The DNA for the CDR3 is TGCGCCAGCAGCTTCGGCGTGAGAGGTAGTTTCGGAAACACCATATATTTT. It translates to CASSFGVRGSFGNTIYF.

The chain recombines TRBV29-1 with TRBJ2-5; D is perhaps TRBD2 (5 bases). CDR3 length: 11 residues. V lost 6 bases to trimming and J lost 5 bases, with 10 bases between them. Germline loops: CDR1 SQVTM, CDR2 ANQGSEA. The CDR3 here is CSVVGSETQYF. CDR3 coding DNA: TGCAGCGTGGTGGGGAGCGAGACCCAGTACTTC. The full variable domain, with the rest looked up from reference TRBV29-1 and TRBJ2-5, is SAVISQKPSRDICQRGTSLTIQCQVDSQVTMMFWYRQQPGQSLTLIATANQGSEATYESGFVIDKFPISRPNLTFSTLTVSNMSPEDSSIYLCSVVGSETQYFGPGTRLLVL.

V and J are TRBV5-1 and TRBJ1-1; tentative D call: TRBD1 (5 bases). This CDR3 region has 12 residues. Germline V gene lookup returns CDR1 SGHRS and CDR2 YFSETQ. Trimming shortened V by 5 bases and J by 2 bases, and 7 bases separated the two germline ends. CDR3 sequence: CASRQGNTEAFF. As DNA, the CDR3 is TGCGCCAGCAGGCAGGGTAACACTGAAGCTTTCTTT.

J is TRBJ2-2 and V is TRBV29-1; 8 bases fit TRBD2. Per the germline V gene, CDR1 is SQVTM and CDR2 is ANQGSEA. CDR3 length equals 17 residues. The J segment lost 5 bases and the V segment lost 5 bases, leaving 16 bases of the junction unmatched. The CDR3 loop is CSVSGTSGGYWTGELFF. CDR3 nucleotides: TGCAGCGTTTCCGGGACCAGCGGGGGTTATTGGACCGGGGAGCTGTTTTTT.

The count of this clone is one. The chain is built from TRBV29-1 and TRBJ2-1; TRBD1 aligns across 8 bases. The CDR3 has 14 amino acids. Losses at the gene ends were 6 bases for V and 8 bases for J; bases not matched to a gene: 12. Germline CDR1 is SQVTM and CDR2 is ANQGSEA. The CDR3 region is CSVGPGQVIDEQFF. The DNA of the CDR3 is TGCAGCGTGGGTCCGGGACAGGTGATCGATGAGCAGTTCTTC.

The chain is built from TRBV6-5 and TRBJ2-7, with a possible D match to TRBD2 (6 bases). There are 13 residues in the CDR3. Trimming left V 6 bases short and J 5 bases short, with 14 bases between. The germline gives CDR1 MNHEY, CDR2 SVGAGI. The CDR3: CASRSGDGDEQYF. In DNA form, the CDR3 reads TGTGCCAGCAGATCGGGGGACGGCGACGAGCAGTACTTC.

V and J are TRBV6-4 and TRBJ1-4, with TRBD1 matching 7 bases. This CDR3 has 15 amino acids. Trimming removed 2 bases from V and 6 bases from J; junction bases left unmatched: 6. In germline, CDR1 is MRHNA, CDR2 SNTAGT. CDR3 amino acids: CASSDRGQRDEKLFF. In DNA, the CDR3 is TGTGCCAGCAGTGACAGGGGGCAGAGGGATGAAAAACTGTTTTTT.

This clone turned up a few times. The gene calls are TRBV7-3 and TRBJ1-2; D is unresolved. The V end lost 2 bases, the J end lost 5 bases, and 18 bases lay between the germline ends. The CDR3 is 16 residues long. Germline V gives CDR1 SGHTA, CDR2 FQGTGA. The CDR3 is CASSLDPTGDVYGYTF. CDR3 DNA: TGTGCCAGCAGCTTAGACCCCACGGGCGATGTATATGGCTACACCTTC.

The chain links TRBV5-1 to TRBJ2-4, with unresolved D. This CDR3 region has 17 residues. The V and J ends lost 9 bases and 1 base respectively, with 23 bases between them. Per the germline V gene, CDR1 is SGHRS and CDR2 is YFSETQ. As DNA, the CDR3 is TGCGCCACCAACCCAAGAGAGACAATCCTGGCCAAAAACATTCAGTACTTC. As protein: CATNPRETILAKNIQYF.

The V call is TRBV5-1, the J call TRBJ1-5; D uncertain. Germline CDR1 is SGHRS and CDR2 is YFSETQ. This CDR3 spans 15 amino acids. The germline V and J ends were trimmed by 4 bases and 4 bases, with 15 bases remaining between them. CDR3 DNA sequence: TGCGCCAGCAGCGCGGACCCGGGAGGAAATCAGCCCCAGCATTTT. Residues: CASSADPGGNQPQHF.

The V call is TRBV4-1, the J call TRBJ1-5; D remains unclear. This CDR3 has 14 residues. Germline V gene sequence: CDR1 MGHRA, CDR2 YSYEKL. V dropped 1 base and J dropped 6 bases, with 10 bases sitting between them. The CDR3 nucleotides read TGCGCCAGCAGCCAAGTCGTAGGACCTCAGCCCCAGCATTTT. Amino acid sequence: CASSQVVGPQPQHF.

V usage is TRBV18 and J usage is TRBJ1-3; D not resolved. CDR3 length: 15 residues. Germline V CDR1 and CDR2: KGHSH, LQKENI. V gave up 2 bases and J gave up 0 bases, with 8 bases separating them. The CDR3 loop reads CASSPGSYSGNTIYF. CDR3 in DNA: TGTGCCAGCTCACCAGGGAGCTACTCTGGAAACACCATATATTTT.